Listed below are T cell receptor beta chains from one sample, sequenced in a study of T cells in Graves' hyperthyroidism and ophthalmopathy. TCRdb analysed the multiplex PCR reads with MiXCR anew, one entry per CDR3 protein. The table includes more than 40,000 distinct CDR3 sequences, around half detected once. Sequencing was carried out using peripheral blood or thyroid tissue (not recorded which). The receptors come from a woman between 50 and 59 years old with Graves' hyperthyroidism. Both conserved end residues are part of each CDR3. The D gene is left open where the match is weak. For some rows the clone size is stated as once, few or many, or as a class when expanded; others skip it.

j_call clone_size d_call v_call cdr3_aa cdr3_nt
TRBJ2-2 once NA TRBV10-3 CAIRPEQGGELFF TGTGCCATCCGGCCAGAACAGGGCGGGGAGCTGTTTTTT
TRBJ2-5 NA NA TRBV20-1 CSATKRGSKSEYF TGCAGTGCTACCAAAAGAGGCTCGAAATCAGAGTACTTC
TRBJ2-5 NA TRBD2 TRBV7-9 CASSLASGTSGRMETQYF TGTGCCAGCAGCTTAGCGTCCGGGACTAGCGGGAGAATGGAGACCCAGTACTTC
TRBJ1-4 many TRBD1 TRBV10-3 CAISGDRRVVGNEKLFF TGTGCCATCAGTGGGGACAGGCGAGTCGTTGGTAATGAAAAACTGTTTTTT
TRBJ1-6 many NA TRBV28 CASSLFESPLHF TGTGCCAGCAGTTTGTTTGAGTCACCCCTCCACTTT
TRBJ2-3 few TRBD1 TRBV4-1 CASSPGDRGMSNTQYF TGCGCCAGCAGCCCAGGGGACAGGGGTATGTCGAATACGCAGTATTTT
TRBJ1-2 NA NA TRBV7-9 CASSLAQGYGYTF TGTGCCAGCAGCTTAGCACAGGGCTATGGCTACACCTTC
TRBJ1-5 many NA TRBV12-3/TRBV12-4 CASSLMGASNQPQHF TGTGCCAGCAGTTTAATGGGGGCCAGCAATCAGCCCCAGCATTTT
TRBJ1-1 NA NA TRBV6-5 CASSASTGEAFF TGTGCCAGCAGTGCCTCCACGGGTGAAGCTTTCTTT
TRBJ2-5 NA TRBD1 TRBV20-1 CSARSTGGEETQYF TGCAGTGCTAGATCGACAGGGGGCGAAGAGACCCAGTACTTC
TRBJ1-2 NA TRBD1 TRBV7-6 CASSLATGGDYGYTF TGTGCCAGCAGCTTAGCCACAGGGGGCGACTATGGCTACACCTTC
TRBJ1-3 NA NA TRBV7-8 CASTQTAGYTIYF TGTGCCAGCACCCAGACAGCAGGATACACCATATATTTT
TRBJ1-5 NA NA TRBV7-3 CASSRRGGETQPQHF TGTGCCAGCAGCAGACGGGGGGGGGAGACCCAGCCCCAGCATTTT
TRBJ2-7 many TRBD1 TRBV27 CASSLTGVTYEQYF TGTGCCAGCAGTTTAACAGGGGTTACCTACGAGCAGTACTTC
TRBJ2-5 many TRBD2 TRBV20-1 CSVQTSGRSETQYF TGCAGTGTCCAGACTAGCGGGAGATCAGAGACCCAGTACTTC
TRBJ1-5 large NA TRBV15 CATSRGLSNQPQHF TGTGCCACCAGCCGGGGCCTTAGCAATCAGCCCCAGCATTTT
TRBJ2-6 medium-sized NA TRBV7-9 CASSPRDGGANVLTF TGTGCCAGCAGCCCCAGGGATGGAGGGGCCAACGTCCTGACTTTC
TRBJ2-7 NA TRBD2 TRBV20-1 CSASGLATLWYEQYF TGCAGTGCTAGTGGACTAGCGACCCTCTGGTACGAGCAGTACTTC
TRBJ2-7 NA TRBD1 TRBV2 CASSAVDRVTDEQYF TGTGCCAGCAGTGCTGTGGACAGGGTCACGGACGAGCAGTACTTC
TRBJ1-2 few NA TRBV29-1 CSAGDRGAYGYTF TGCAGCGCCGGGGACCGAGGAGCGTATGGCTACACCTTC
TRBJ1-2 NA NA TRBV10-3 CAISASQPGAPYGYTF TGTGCCATCAGTGCTAGTCAGCCAGGGGCTCCCTATGGCTACACCTTC
TRBJ1-2 many NA TRBV6-1 CASSEAYRQEYGYTF TGTGCCAGCAGTGAAGCGTATCGACAGGAATATGGCTACACCTTC
TRBJ1-1 NA NA TRBV6-5 CASRGASRSRTEAFF TGTGCCAGCAGGGGAGCCAGCCGAAGTCGAACTGAAGCTTTCTTT
TRBJ2-7 NA TRBD1 TRBV10-3 CARGGRDRVRSYEQYF TGTGCTAGGGGGGGGCGGGACAGGGTACGATCCTACGAGCAGTACTTC
TRBJ1-5 once NA TRBV13 CASSLGRGRGVEHF TGTGCCAGCAGCTTAGGCCGTGGAAGAGGGGTCGAGCATTTT
TRBJ2-5 few NA TRBV10-3 CAICDPTRAGTQYF TGTGCCATCTGCGATCCTACACGCGCCGGGACCCAGTACTTC
TRBJ2-7 many TRBD1 TRBV7-2 CASTNLGTAYEQYF TGTGCCAGCACCAACCTGGGGACAGCCTACGAGCAGTACTTC
TRBJ1-3 once TRBD1 TRBV7-2 CASSLRTGVSGNTIYF TGTGCCAGCAGCCTCCGGACAGGGGTCTCTGGAAACACCATATATTTT
TRBJ1-2 many TRBD1 TRBV10-3 CAIKAGGDYGYTF TGTGCCATCAAGGCAGGGGGAGACTATGGCTACACCTTC
TRBJ1-3 many TRBD1 TRBV11-2 CASRLTGAGNTIYF TGTGCCAGCAGACTTACAGGGGCTGGAAACACCATATATTTT
TRBJ2-7 NA NA TRBV10-3 CAISLTAAPYEQYF TGTGCCATCAGTTTGACAGCGGCCCCTTACGAGCAGTATTTC
TRBJ2-7 medium-sized NA TRBV4-2 CASSQVGDSYEQYF TGTGCCAGCAGCCAAGTCGGGGATTCCTACGAGCAGTACTTC
TRBJ1-2 NA TRBD1 TRBV7-9 CASSIGQAEGYTF TGTGCCAGCAGCATCGGACAGGCGGAGGGCTACACCTTC
TRBJ1-5 many NA TRBV27 CASRSGRVGNQPQHF TGTGCCAGCAGATCGGGTCGGGTTGGCAATCAGCCCCAGCATTTT
TRBJ1-2 few NA TRBV20-1 CSARVDGRPYGYTF TGCAGTGCTAGAGTTGATGGCAGGCCCTATGGCTACACCTTC
TRBJ1-5 NA NA TRBV7-8 CASSRHRLNQPQHF TGTGCCAGCAGCCGACACAGACTCAATCAGCCCCAGCATTTT
TRBJ1-2 many TRBD1 TRBV6-2/TRBV6-3 CASSYNRGRNGYTF TGTGCCAGCAGTTACAACAGGGGCCGGAATGGCTACACCTTC
TRBJ1-3 many NA TRBV5-1 CASSGTGTGNTIYF TGCGCCAGCAGCGGGACCGGGACAGGAAACACCATATATTTT
TRBJ2-6 medium-sized NA TRBV7-2 CASSPGPNNVLTF TGTGCCAGCAGCCCCGGGCCCAACAACGTCCTGACTTTC
TRBJ1-2 many NA TRBV7-2 CASSLAGQLNYGYTF TGTGCCAGCAGCTTAGCGGGCCAGCTTAACTATGGCTACACCTTC